This is a list of T cell receptor beta chains from one sample in a study of blood T cells in healthy people across ages. Each CDR3 protein gets one entry after TCRdb re-called the 5' RACE reads with MiXCR. In the table there are roughly 1,000,000 distinct CDR3 sequences, approximately 26% of which are singletons. The data were also submitted as part of a second study, on T cells of mothers and their children.

Specimen: blood. Source of these receptors: a girl between 2 and 10 years old in good health. Both conserved end residues are part of each CDR3.

V gene: TRBV20-1; CDR3 protein: CSARGPGANVLTF
V gene: TRBV28; CDR3 protein: CASSLHRASSYEQYF
V gene: TRBV5-5; CDR3 protein: CASSFLAHSYEQYF
V gene: TRBV12-3/TRBV12-4; CDR3 protein: CASSFSAGGGSRGYTF
V gene: TRBV29-1; CDR3 protein: CSVEDSTPPSF
V gene: TRBV20-1; CDR3 protein: CSAPDRGPLAKNIQYF
V gene: TRBV12-3/TRBV12-4; CDR3 protein: CASSLVTEQFF
V gene: TRBV12-3/TRBV12-4; CDR3 protein: CASSFRARGLYEQYF
V gene: TRBV7-9; CDR3 protein: CASFLGSSYNEQFF
V gene: TRBV28; CDR3 protein: CASSTGTREQFF
V gene: TRBV6-2/TRBV6-3; CDR3 protein: CASTTRGGVLYEQYF
V gene: TRBV7-8; CDR3 protein: CASSAFGIDEQFF
V gene: TRBV20-1; CDR3 protein: CSASLDRGTNEQFF
V gene: TRBV20-1; CDR3 protein: CSAPGGKPNSPLHF
V gene: TRBV10-3; CDR3 protein: CAIRDRVYGYTF
V gene: TRBV4-2; CDR3 protein: CASSHESSGSLSYNEQFF
V gene: TRBV7-2; CDR3 protein: CASSSRLTDDEQFF
V gene: TRBV20-1; CDR3 protein: CSARAPGQRSFDNEQFF
V gene: TRBV11-2; CDR3 protein: CASSLGTINEQFF
V gene: TRBV28; CDR3 protein: CASSIPTSGEPYEQYF
V gene: TRBV29-1; CDR3 protein: CSVEEGGHGYTF
V gene: TRBV9; CDR3 protein: CASSVEPSYEQYF